This TCR beta chain was captured in a study of Graves' ophthalmopathy and Graves' hyperthyroidism (dated by TCRdb to 2016 to 2018). Notes on the research overall: Peripheral blood samples were taken at the time of initial diagnosis, before any treatment was given. In over 5 hyperthyroidism patients, the T-cell repertoire of thyroid tissue was compared with the T-cell repertoire of blood. To tell Graves' ophthalmopathy apart from Graves' hyperthyroidism, and to predict which patients would progress to ophthalmopathy, the study relied on TCR beta repertoire signatures. The approximately 100 discovery patients were randomly split 7:3 into training and test sets. In total, 135 blood samples were TCR-sequenced: 40 to 45 ophthalmopathy, approximately 75 hyperthyroidism and approximately 17 hyperthyroidism-to-ophthalmopathy patients. To explore V-J signatures that distinguish ophthalmopathy from hyperthyroidism, a discovery set of 90 to 100 patients was enrolled, made up of 40 to 45 with ophthalmopathy and under 65 with stable hyperthyroidism. The independent validation cohort included under 20 hyperthyroidism patients plus 17 patients who later progressed from hyperthyroidism to ophthalmopathy. Once sampling was done, hyperthyroidism patients were given methimazole at a starting dose of 30 mg daily, while ophthalmopathy patients were given high-dose intravenous methylprednisolone.

For repertoire sequencing, the TCR beta CDR3 regions were amplified from RNA transcripts. A first-round RT-PCR used HTBI primers with the Qiagen OneStep RT-PCR kit, followed by a second-round multiplex PCR, size selection and purification. The libraries underwent paired-end sequencing with 100 bp reads on an Illumina HiSeq2000. The source study handled its data this way. SOAPnuke was used to process the reads, removing any read that contained adapters or uncalled bases, had a mean Phred below 15, or lacked an exact match to the constant primer or identifier. COPE v1.2.5 was used to merge the high-quality paired reads. Each unique nucleotide sequence was defined as a clonotype, and clonotypes were aligned to IMGT TRB V, D and J references with MiTCR v1.1. The analysis was limited to V-J combinations with a frequency above 0.0001, which together covered more than 99% of repertoires. A TCR clonal expansion and chaos score per V-J combination was defined as the ratio of F50 clonal expansion to chaos observed in the TCRdist matrix. Welch's t-statistics and random forest were used to reduce the features to approximately 13 V-J combinations, which were then used as input to a naive Bayes classifier. Thyroid-blood repertoire similarity was quantified with the Morisita-Horn index. The public reads were reanalyzed by TCRdb: fastp trimming at Q25, MiXCR alignment, in-frame beta chains only. Merged by CDR3 protein, the rows form single entries marked with the most common genes and DNA. TCRdb's processing, not the authors' own work, is the source of the V and J calls. This sample gives about 620,000 distinct CDR3 sequences in total; approximately 21% of them show up just once. The ten largest make up around 7% of the sample.

This clonotype was seen more than once but under ten times. Its antigen specificity is not known. One base away there is no much larger clone; base qualities are not given. From V the trimming removes 9 bases and from J it removes 2 bases, while the gene matches leave 3 bases of the junction unaccounted for. The CDR3, from cysteine to phenylalanine, totals 13 residues. Only the CDR3 part of the read is kept: 39 bases, read in frame from the first base. In the germline V gene, CDR1 corresponds to MNHNS and CDR2 to SASEGT. Hyperthyroidism was considered stable if no progression to ophthalmopathy occurred within 18 months of follow-up. Hyperthyroidism patients were newly diagnosed, were aged 18 to 65 years, and had a disease duration under 2 months. Anyone with other autoimmune diseases, uncontrolled infections, pregnancy or lactation was excluded from the study. Diagnosis relied on clinical symptoms, serum thyroxine, TRAb, thyroid ultrasound and orbital computed tomography. Using Ficoll-Paque density gradient centrifugation, PBMCs were isolated from about 9.4 ml of fresh peripheral blood. Trizol reagent was used to extract the total RNA, and its quality was then checked on an Agilent 2100 Bioanalyzer.

Overall results and qualifications from the work: No statistical method was used to predetermine the sample size, and group allocation was not hidden from the investigators. In validation, the model predicted ophthalmopathy progression with nearly 71% sensitivity and 72.22% specificity; roughly eleven predicted patients were CT-confirmed with GO in a median of about 6.2 months. Most expanded thyroid clonotypes with frequency above 0.001 were also detected in blood, suggesting blood repertoires may reflect the thyroid immune response. The 13-signature model separated ophthalmopathy from stable hyperthyroidism with approximately 90% sensitivity and about 81% specificity in cross-validation, and 80%/75% in the test set.

The rearrangement combines TRBV6-1 with TRBJ2-2; 7 bases in the junction line up with TRBD1. The sequenced sample was peripheral blood. This receptor was taken from a woman between 18 and 29 years old with stable Graves' hyperthyroidism. Some clones in this sample may be carry-over from other donors' samples. Donor details come from another sample of the same person, matched by shared clones. The bases are TGTGCCAGTGGGACAGCTAACACCGGGGAGCTGTTTTTT. This gives the protein CASGTANTGELFF.